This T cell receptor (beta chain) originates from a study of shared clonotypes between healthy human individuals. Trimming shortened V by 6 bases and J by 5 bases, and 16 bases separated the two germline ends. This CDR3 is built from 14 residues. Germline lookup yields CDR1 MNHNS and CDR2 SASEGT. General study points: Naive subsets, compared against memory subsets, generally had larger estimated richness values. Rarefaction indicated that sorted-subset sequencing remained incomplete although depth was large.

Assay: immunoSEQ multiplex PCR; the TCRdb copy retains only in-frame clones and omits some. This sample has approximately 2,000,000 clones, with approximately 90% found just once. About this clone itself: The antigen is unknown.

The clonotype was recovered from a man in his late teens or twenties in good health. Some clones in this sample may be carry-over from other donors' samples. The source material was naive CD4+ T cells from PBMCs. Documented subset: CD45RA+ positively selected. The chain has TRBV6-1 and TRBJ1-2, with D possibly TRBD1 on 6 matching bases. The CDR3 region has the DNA TGTGCCAGCAGCAGGGGAGGGGCCGGGTATGGCTACACCTTC. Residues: CASSRGGAGYGYTF.